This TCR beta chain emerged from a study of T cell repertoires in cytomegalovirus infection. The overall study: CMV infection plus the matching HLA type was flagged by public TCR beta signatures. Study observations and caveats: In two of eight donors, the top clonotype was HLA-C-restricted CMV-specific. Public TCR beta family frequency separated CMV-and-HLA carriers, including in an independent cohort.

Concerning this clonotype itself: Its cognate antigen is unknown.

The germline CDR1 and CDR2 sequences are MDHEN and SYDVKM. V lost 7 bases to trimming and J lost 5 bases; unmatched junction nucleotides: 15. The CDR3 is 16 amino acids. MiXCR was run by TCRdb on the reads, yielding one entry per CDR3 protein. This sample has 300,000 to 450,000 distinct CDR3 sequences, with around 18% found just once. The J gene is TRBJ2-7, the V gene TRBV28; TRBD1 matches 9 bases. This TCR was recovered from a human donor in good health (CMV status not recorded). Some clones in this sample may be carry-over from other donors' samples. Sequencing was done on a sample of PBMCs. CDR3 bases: TGTGCCAGCATCACTCTCCCTGGGACAGGGCTACACGAGCAGTACTTC. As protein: CASITLPGTGLHEQYF.